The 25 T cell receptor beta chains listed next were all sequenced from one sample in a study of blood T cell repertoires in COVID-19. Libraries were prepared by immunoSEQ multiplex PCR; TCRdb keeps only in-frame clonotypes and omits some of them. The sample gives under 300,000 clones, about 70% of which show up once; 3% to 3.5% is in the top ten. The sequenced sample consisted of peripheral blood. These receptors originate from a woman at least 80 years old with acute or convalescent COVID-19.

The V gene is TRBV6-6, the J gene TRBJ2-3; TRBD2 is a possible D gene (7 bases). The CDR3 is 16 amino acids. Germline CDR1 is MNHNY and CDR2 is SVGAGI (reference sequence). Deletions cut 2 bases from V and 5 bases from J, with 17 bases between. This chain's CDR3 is CASSYQEGGLGDTQYF. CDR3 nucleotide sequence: TGTGCCAGCAGTTACCAGGAGGGGGGGCTGGGAGATACGCAGTATTTT.

CDR3 loop: CASSRTGVGYTF. CDR3 coding DNA: TGTGCCAGCAGCCGGACAGGGGTCGGCTACACCTTC. V usage is TRBV11-2 and J usage is TRBJ1-2, with 9 bases identical to TRBD1. This CDR3 region has 12 residues. From germline, CDR1 is SGHAT and CDR2 FQNNGV. V trimming: 5 bases; J trimming: 8 bases; junction bases outside the gene matches: 3.

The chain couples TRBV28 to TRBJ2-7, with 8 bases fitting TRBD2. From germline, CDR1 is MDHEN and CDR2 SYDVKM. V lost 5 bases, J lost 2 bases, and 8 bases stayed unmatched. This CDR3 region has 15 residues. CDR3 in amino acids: CASSPPGLAPYEQYF. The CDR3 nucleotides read TGTGCCAGCAGTCCACCCGGACTAGCCCCCTACGAGCAGTACTTC.

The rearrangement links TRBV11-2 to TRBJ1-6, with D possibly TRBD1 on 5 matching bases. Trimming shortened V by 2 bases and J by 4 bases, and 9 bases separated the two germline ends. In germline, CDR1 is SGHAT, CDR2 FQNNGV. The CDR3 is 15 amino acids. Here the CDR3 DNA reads TGTGCCAGCAGCTTATCTGACAGATATAATTCACCCCTCCACTTT. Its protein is CASSLSDRYNSPLHF.

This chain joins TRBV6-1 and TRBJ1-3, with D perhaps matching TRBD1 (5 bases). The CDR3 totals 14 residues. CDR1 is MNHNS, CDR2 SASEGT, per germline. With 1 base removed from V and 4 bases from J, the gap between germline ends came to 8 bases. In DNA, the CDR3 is TGTGCCAGCAGTGAAGGGGGCCGAGGAAACACCATATATTTT. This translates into CASSEGGRGNTIYF.

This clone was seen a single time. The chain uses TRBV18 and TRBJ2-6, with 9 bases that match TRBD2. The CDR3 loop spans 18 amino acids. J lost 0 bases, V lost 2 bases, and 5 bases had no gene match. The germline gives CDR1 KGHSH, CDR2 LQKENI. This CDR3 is CASSPSLAGTSGANVLTF. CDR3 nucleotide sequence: TGTGCCAGCTCACCATCTCTAGCGGGGACCTCTGGGGCCAACGTCCTGACTTTC.

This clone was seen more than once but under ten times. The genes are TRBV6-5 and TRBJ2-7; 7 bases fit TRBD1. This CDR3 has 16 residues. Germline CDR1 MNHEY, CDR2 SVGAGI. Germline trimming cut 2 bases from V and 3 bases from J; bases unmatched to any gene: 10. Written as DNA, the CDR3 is TGTGCCAGCAGTTACGATAACAGGGGACAAGGCTACGAGCAGTACTTC. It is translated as CASSYDNRGQGYEQYF.

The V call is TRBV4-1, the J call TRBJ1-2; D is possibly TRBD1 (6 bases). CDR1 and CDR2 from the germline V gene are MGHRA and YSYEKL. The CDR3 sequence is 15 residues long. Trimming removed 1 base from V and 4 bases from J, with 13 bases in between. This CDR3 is CASSQVNGQSYGYTF. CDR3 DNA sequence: TGCGCCAGCAGCCAAGTAAACGGACAGAGCTATGGCTACACCTTC.

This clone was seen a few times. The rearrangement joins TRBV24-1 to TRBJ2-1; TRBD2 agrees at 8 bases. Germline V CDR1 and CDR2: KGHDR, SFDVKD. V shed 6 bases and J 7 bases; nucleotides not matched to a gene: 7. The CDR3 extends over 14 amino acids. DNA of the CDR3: TGTGCCACCAGTCCCGCGGGGGGAGGGAATGAGCAGTTCTTC. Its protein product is CATSPAGGGNEQFF.

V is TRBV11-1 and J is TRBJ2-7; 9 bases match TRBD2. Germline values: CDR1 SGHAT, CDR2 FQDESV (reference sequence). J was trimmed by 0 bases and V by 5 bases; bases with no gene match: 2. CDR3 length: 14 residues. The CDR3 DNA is TGTGCCAGCAGCCAGCGGGAGGTCTCCTACGAGCAGTACTTC. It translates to CASSQREVSYEQYF.

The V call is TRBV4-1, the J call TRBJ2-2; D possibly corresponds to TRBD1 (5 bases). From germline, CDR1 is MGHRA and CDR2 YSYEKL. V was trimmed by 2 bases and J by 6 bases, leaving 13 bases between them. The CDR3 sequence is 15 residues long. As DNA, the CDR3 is TGCGCCAGCAGCCAACGGTGGGGCGGTCCCGGGGAGCTGTTTTTT. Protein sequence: CASSQRWGGPGELFF.

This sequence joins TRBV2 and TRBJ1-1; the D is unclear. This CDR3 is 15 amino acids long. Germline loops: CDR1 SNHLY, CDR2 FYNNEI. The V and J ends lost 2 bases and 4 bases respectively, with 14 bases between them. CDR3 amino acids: CASSEWLQATTEAFF. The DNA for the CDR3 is TGTGCCAGCAGTGAATGGCTGCAGGCAACCACTGAAGCTTTCTTT.

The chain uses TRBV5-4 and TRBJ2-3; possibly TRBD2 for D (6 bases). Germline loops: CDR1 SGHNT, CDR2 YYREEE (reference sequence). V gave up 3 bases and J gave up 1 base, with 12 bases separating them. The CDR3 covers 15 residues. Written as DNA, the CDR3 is TGTGCCAGCAGCTCTGGGACTCAAGGCACAGATACGCAGTATTTT. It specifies CASSSGTQGTDTQYF.

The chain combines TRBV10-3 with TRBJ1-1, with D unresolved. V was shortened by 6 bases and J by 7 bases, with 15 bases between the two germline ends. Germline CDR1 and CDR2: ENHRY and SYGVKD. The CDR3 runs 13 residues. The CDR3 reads CAISPGSGGEAFF. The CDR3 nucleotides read TGTGCCATCAGCCCCGGGTCCGGTGGTGAAGCTTTCTTT.

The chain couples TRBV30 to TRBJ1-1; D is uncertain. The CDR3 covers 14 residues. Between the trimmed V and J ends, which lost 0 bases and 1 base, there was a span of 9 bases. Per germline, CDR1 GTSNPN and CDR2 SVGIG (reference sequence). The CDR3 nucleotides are TGTGCCTGGAGTGTACTGCTAGGGAACACTGAAGCTTTCTTT. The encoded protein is CAWSVLLGNTEAFF.

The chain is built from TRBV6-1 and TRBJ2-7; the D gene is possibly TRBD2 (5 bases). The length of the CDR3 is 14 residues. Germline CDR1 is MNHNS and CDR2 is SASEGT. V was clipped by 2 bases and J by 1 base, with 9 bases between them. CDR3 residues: CASSELGGSYEQYF. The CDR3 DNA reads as TGTGCCAGCAGTGAATTGGGCGGGTCCTACGAGCAGTACTTC.

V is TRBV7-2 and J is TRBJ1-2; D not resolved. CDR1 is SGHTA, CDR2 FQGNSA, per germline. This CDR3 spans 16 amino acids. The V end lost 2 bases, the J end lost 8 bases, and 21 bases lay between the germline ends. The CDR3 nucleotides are TGTGCCAGCAGCTTACCTGACAAGCAAGCCAGCGGGGGCTACACCTTC. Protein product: CASSLPDKQASGGYTF.

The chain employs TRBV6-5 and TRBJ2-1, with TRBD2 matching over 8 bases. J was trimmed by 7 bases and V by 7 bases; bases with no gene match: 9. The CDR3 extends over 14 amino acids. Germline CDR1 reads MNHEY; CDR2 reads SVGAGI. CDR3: CASKTPGLVNEQFF. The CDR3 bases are TGTGCCAGCAAAACTCCGGGACTAGTTAATGAGCAGTTCTTC.

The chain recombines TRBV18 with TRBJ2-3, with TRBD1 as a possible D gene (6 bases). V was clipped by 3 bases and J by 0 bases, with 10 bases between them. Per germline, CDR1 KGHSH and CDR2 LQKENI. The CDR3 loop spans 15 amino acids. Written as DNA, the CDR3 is TGTGCCAGCTCACCGGGGGCCCCTAGCACAGATACGCAGTATTTT. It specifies CASSPGAPSTDTQYF.

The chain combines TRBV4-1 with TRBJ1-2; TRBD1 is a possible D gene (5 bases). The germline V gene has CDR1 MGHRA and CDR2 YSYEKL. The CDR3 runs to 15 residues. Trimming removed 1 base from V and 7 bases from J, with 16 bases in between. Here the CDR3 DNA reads TGCGCCAGCAGCCAAGTAGGCAGGGTAAGGGCTGGCTACACCTTC. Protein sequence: CASSQVGRVRAGYTF.

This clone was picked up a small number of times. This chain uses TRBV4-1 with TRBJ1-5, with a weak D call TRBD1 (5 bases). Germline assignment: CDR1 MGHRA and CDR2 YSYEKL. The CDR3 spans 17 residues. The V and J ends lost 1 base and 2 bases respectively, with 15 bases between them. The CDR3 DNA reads TGCGCCAGCAGCCAAGGTCTGAGGCAGGGCCGCAATCAGCCCCAGCATTTT. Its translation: CASSQGLRQGRNQPQHF.

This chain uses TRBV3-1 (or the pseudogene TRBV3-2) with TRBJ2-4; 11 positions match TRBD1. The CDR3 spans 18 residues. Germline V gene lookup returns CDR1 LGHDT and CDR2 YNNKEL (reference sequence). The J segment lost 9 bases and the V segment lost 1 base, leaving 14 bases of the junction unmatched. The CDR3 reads CASSQGVGDRGLFGIQYF. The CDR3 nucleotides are TGTGCCAGCAGCCAAGGGGTGGGGGACAGGGGGTTATTTGGCATTCAGTACTTC.

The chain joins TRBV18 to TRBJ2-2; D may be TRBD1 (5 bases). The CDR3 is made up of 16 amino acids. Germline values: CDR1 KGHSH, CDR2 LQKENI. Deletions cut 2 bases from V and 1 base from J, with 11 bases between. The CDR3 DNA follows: TGTGCCAGCTCACCAATTTCAGGACAGAACACCGGGGAGCTGTTTTTT. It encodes CASSPISGQNTGELFF.

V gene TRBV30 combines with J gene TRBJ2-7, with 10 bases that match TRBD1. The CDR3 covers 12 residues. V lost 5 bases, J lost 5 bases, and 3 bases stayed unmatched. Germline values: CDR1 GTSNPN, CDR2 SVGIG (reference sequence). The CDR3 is CAWDRGLHEQYF. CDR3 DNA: TGTGCCTGGGACAGGGGGCTCCACGAGCAGTACTTC.

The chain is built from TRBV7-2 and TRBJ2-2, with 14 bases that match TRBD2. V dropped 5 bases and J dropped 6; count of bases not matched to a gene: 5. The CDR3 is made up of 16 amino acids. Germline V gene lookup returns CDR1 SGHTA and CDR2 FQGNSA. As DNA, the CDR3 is TGTGCCAGCAGCCCTCGGACTAGCGGGAGGTCCGGGGAGCTGTTTTTT. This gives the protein CASSPRTSGRSGELFF.